This section outlines one T cell receptor (beta chain) sequence together with its context. Its antigen remains unidentified. The data belong to a study of T cell responses to AZD1222 COVID-19 vaccine. General observations from the study: Among vaccine-associated CD4 TCRs, coverage spanned spike, with dominance at 160-218 and 743-854. Baseline seropositivity characterized only a handful of AZD1222 recipients. Repertoire sampling occurred only after the peak T cell response.

The protocol was immunoSEQ multiplex PCR, while the TCRdb copy is restricted to in-frame clones and leaves out a portion. The table lists around 100,000 clones, roughly 91% of them singletons. This CDR3 region has 15 residues. V gave up 3 bases and J gave up 10 bases; unmatched junction bases: 8. CDR1 and CDR2 (germline): MDHEN, SYDVKM. Source: peripheral blood, taken on day 0 of AZD1222 vaccination. The clonotype was recovered from an adult in good health. V usage is TRBV28 and J usage is TRBJ2-1; the match to TRBD2 covers 11 bases. Here the CDR3 DNA reads TGTGCCAGCAGTTTGGAACTAGCGGGAGATCGGGAGCAGTTCTTC. Protein: CASSLELAGDREQFF. Full variable domain (missing parts from reference TRBV28 and TRBJ2-1): DVKVTQSSRYLVKRTGEKVFLECVQDMDHENMFWYRQDPGLGLRLIYFSYDVKMKEKGDIPEGYSVSREKKERFSLILESASTNQTSMYLCASSLELAGDREQFFGPGTRLTVL.